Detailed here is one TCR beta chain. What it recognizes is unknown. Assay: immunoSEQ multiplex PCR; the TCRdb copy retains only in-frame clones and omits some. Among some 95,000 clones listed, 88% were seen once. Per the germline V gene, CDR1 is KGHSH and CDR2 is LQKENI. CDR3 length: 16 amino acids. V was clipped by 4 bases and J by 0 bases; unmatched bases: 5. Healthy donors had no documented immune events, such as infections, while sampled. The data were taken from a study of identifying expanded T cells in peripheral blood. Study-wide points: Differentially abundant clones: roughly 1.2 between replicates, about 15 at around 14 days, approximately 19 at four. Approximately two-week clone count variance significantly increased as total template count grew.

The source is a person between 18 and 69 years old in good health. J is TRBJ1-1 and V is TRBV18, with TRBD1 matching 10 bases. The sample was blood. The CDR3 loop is CASSLGDRGLNTEAFF. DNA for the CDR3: TGTGCCAGCTCACTAGGGGACAGGGGTCTGAACACTGAAGCTTTCTTT.